Described below is a single T cell receptor beta chain sequence and its context. The antigen remains unidentified. CDR3 length: 13 amino acids. Germline V gene data show CDR1 as MNHEY and CDR2 as SMNVEV (reference sequence). V dropped 8 bases and J dropped 5; count of bases not matched to a gene: 8. This entry belongs to a study of cytomegalovirus exposure and HLA in healthy donors. Findings and limits, study-wide: Another analysis was done later, and it associated roughly 15,000 TCR beta sequences with HLA alleles at 0.05 false discovery rate.

PCR used 60 Vbeta primers and 13 Jbeta primers. Measured with immunoSEQ multiplex PCR; TCRdb has only the in-frame clones, and not every one. There are a few hundred thousand clones in the sample; 65% to 80% occur only once, and roughly 0.22% lies in the top ten. This sequence was found in a girl aged 2-9 years in good health and CMV-seronegative. V is TRBV27 and J is TRBJ2-7; 8 positions agree with TRBD1. Source material: PBMCs. CDR3: CASSSDRVHEQYF. In DNA form, the CDR3 reads TGTGCCAGCTCCTCGGACAGGGTGCACGAGCAGTACTTC.